Each of the 28 T cell receptor beta chains below was sequenced from the same sample in a study of T cells in localized non-small cell lung cancer. TCRdb keeps only in-frame clones here, not all; method: immunoSEQ multiplex PCR. The sample lists about a thousand clones; roughly 33% were seen once. Sample: normal lung tissue next to the tumor, taken before any cancer treatment. The receptors were gathered from a female donor of 60 years or more with stage I lung adenocarcinoma.

J is TRBJ2-6 and V is TRBV12-5; D gene ambiguous. Germline V lookup: CDR1 LGHNT, CDR2 FRNRAP. The CDR3 is 13 amino acids. The V and J ends lost 7 bases and 0 bases respectively, with 4 bases between them. The CDR3 DNA follows: TGTGCTAGTGCCCGCTCTGGGGCCAACGTCCTGACTTTC. Protein sequence: CASARSGANVLTF.

This chain connects TRBV14 to TRBJ1-1; D call uncertain. V was clipped by 1 base and J by 4 bases, with 1 base between them. CDR1 SGHDN and CDR2 FVKESK come from the germline V gene. The CDR3 loop spans 11 amino acids. Here the CDR3 reads CASSQATEAFF. CDR3 bases: TGTGCCAGCAGCCAAGCCACTGAAGCTTTCTTT.

DNA for the CDR3: TGTGCCTGCCGAAATCCGAACACTGAAGCTTTCTTT. Encoded protein: CACRNPNTEAFF. The V call is TRBV30, the J call TRBJ1-1; D is uncertain. This CDR3 is 12 amino acids long. Trimming stripped 6 bases from V and 1 base from J, with 9 bases between. The V gene's germline CDR1 is GTSNPN and CDR2 SVGIG (reference sequence).

This chain connects TRBV30 to TRBJ1-5, with a weak D call TRBD1 (6 bases). CDR1 and CDR2 from the germline V gene are GTSNPN and SVGIG (reference sequence). This CDR3 contains 15 residues. The V end lost 1 base, the J end lost 7 bases, and 17 bases lay between the germline ends. The CDR3 DNA is TGTGCCTGGAGTGCGGACAGTCCTGGGGTACAGCCCCAGCATTTT. Amino acid sequence: CAWSADSPGVQPQHF. Based on the CDR3 plus reference TRBV30 and TRBJ1-5, the full variable domain is SQTIHQWPATLVQPVGSPLSLECTVEGTSNPNLYWYRQAAGRGLQLLFYSVGIGQISSEVPQNLSASRPQDRQFILSSKKLLLSDSGFYLCAWSADSPGVQPQHFGDGTRLSIL.

The chain carries TRBV6-8 and TRBJ2-3; TRBD2 is a possible D gene (5 bases). Germline V gene data show CDR1 as MNHGY and CDR2 as SAAAGT. Trimming removed 7 bases from V and 4 bases from J, with 15 bases in between. This CDR3 is built from 14 residues. The CDR3 reads CASKPRRAADTQYF. In nucleotides, the CDR3 is TGTGCCAGCAAACCCAGGAGAGCGGCAGATACGCAGTATTTT.

This clone is classed as large. At one of its ends the junction is not consistent with the germline gene, which may arise from a read error. V usage is TRBV6-8 and J usage is TRBJ1-2; 9 nucleotides agree with TRBD1. CDR1 is MNHGY, CDR2 SAAAGT, per germline. There are 12 residues in the CDR3. In DNA, the CDR3 is TGTGCCAGCAGGGAGGGACAGGGTCGCATGGACTTC. Protein: CASREGQGRMDF.

This chain uses TRBV10-2 with TRBJ2-3; tentatively, D is TRBD2 (7 bases). CDR3 size: 17 residues. Germline CDR1 is WSHSY and CDR2 is SAAADI. V was cut by 3 bases and J by 3 bases, with 19 bases left in between. CDR3 loop: CASSEGRGGPTTDTQYF. Here the CDR3 DNA reads TGCGCCAGCAGTGAAGGGCGCGGGGGCCCGACGACAGATACGCAGTATTTT.

The rearrangement uses TRBV6-8 and TRBJ2-3; 16 bases fit TRBD2. This CDR3 comprises 17 residues. CDR1 MNHGY and CDR2 SAAAGT come from the germline V gene. V lost 9 bases and J lost 1; bases outside the gene matches: 7. The CDR3 DNA is TGTGCCAGTTCCGGGACTAGCGGGGGGGCGGGCACAGATACGCAGTATTTT. Protein product: CASSGTSGGAGTDTQYF.

The V gene is TRBV11-3, the J gene TRBJ1-2; tentative D call: TRBD1 (5 bases). Germline CDR1 SGHNT, CDR2 YENEEA. The CDR3 consists of 16 residues. V dropped 5 bases and J dropped 6 bases, with 22 bases sitting between them. CDR3 coding DNA: TGTGCCAGCAGCCGAAGTCAGGGTGAAGGTGGGGATGGCTACACCTTC. This gives the protein CASSRSQGEGGDGYTF.

This rearrangement joins TRBV9 to TRBJ2-3; D is unclear. CDR3 length: 15 amino acids. Germline loops: CDR1 SGDLS, CDR2 YYNGEE. Trimming shortened V by 0 bases and J by 2 bases, and 10 bases separated the two germline ends. DNA of the CDR3: TGTGCCAGCAGCGTAGGGACCACCGACACAGATACGCAGTATTTT. Translation: CASSVGTTDTDTQYF.

The chain has TRBV9 and TRBJ2-2; 8 bases agree with TRBD2. Germline CDR1 SGDLS, CDR2 YYNGEE. Germline trimming cut 5 bases from V and 6 bases from J; bases unmatched to any gene: 9. The CDR3 covers 15 residues. CDR3 sequence (DNA): TGTGCCAGCAGTGAGGGGAGACTAGCGCCCGGGGAGCTGTTTTTT. It is translated as CASSEGRLAPGELFF. The full variable domain, completed using reference TRBV9 and TRBJ2-2, is DSGVTQTPKHLITATGQRVTLRCSPRSGDLSVYWYQQSLDQGLQFLIQYYNGEERAKGNILERFSAQQFPDLHSELNLSSLELGDSALYFCASSEGRLAPGELFFGEGSRLTVL.

The J gene is TRBJ1-1, the V gene TRBV6-8, with TRBD1 matching 7 bases. Germline V gene lookup returns CDR1 MNHGY and CDR2 SAAAGT. The CDR3 has 14 amino acids. V lost 2 bases and J lost 1; bases outside the gene matches: 1. The CDR3 reads CASSYGTENTEAFF. For the CDR3, the DNA is TGTGCCAGCAGTTACGGGACAGAGAACACTGAAGCTTTCTTT.

This clone was counted between two and nine times. In nucleotides, the CDR3 is TGTGCCAGCAGTTACGCGGGACAAACAGATACGCAGTATTTT. This gives the protein CASSYAGQTDTQYF. The chain recombines TRBV6-8 with TRBJ2-3, with D possibly being TRBD1 or TRBD2 (6 bases each). V lost 2 bases and J 3 bases, leaving 9 bases between the germline ends. Germline V CDR1 and CDR2: MNHGY, SAAAGT. The CDR3 contains 14 residues.

The chain joins TRBV9 to TRBJ1-1; 9 nucleotides match TRBD1. CDR1 and CDR2 from the germline V gene are SGDLS and YYNGEE. The CDR3 covers 16 residues. V lost 3 bases, J lost 1 base, and 7 bases stayed unmatched. The CDR3 nucleotides are TGTGCCAGCAGCGCCGGACAGGGGAGGGGGAACACTGAAGCTTTCTTT. Its protein is CASSAGQGRGNTEAFF.

There are a few counts of this clone. This chain uses TRBV6-7 with TRBJ1-5, with D uncertain. TRBV6-7 counts as an open reading frame of uncertain function. Trimming cost V 0 bases and J 3 bases, with 6 bases left between them. The CDR3 contains 14 residues. The CDR3 is CASSYSGHNQPQHF. DNA of the CDR3: TGTGCCAGCAGTTACTCGGGCCACAATCAGCCCCAGCATTTT.

J is TRBJ2-7 and V is TRBV29-1, with 8 bases that match TRBD2. Trimming took 6 bases from V and 2 from J; bases not matched to a gene: 6. The V gene's germline CDR1 is SQVTM and CDR2 ANQGSEA. CDR3 length equals 13 residues. CDR3 bases: TGCAGCGTCCAAGCGGGAGAGCCCTACGAGCAGTACTTC. Translating gives CSVQAGEPYEQYF.

This clone was seen a handful of times. The chain couples TRBV6-8 to TRBJ2-3; D is undetermined. V gave up 0 bases and J gave up 0 bases, with 7 bases separating them. CDR3 size: 15 residues. Germline assignment: CDR1 MNHGY and CDR2 SAAAGT. The CDR3 region is CASSYSVRSTDTQYF. The CDR3, as DNA: TGTGCCAGCAGTTACTCGGTCAGAAGCACAGATACGCAGTATTTT.

This clone was seen a few times. The chain employs TRBV10-2 and TRBJ1-1; D is undetermined. This CDR3 has 13 amino acids. The ends were cut back, 8 bases at V and 5 bases at J, with 15 bases in the middle. Germline assignment: CDR1 WSHSY and CDR2 SAAADI. The CDR3 spells CASLGDLETEAFF. CDR3 DNA: TGCGCCAGCCTTGGCGATCTGGAAACTGAAGCTTTCTTT.

This chain connects TRBV19 to TRBJ1-2, with a possible D match to TRBD1 (6 bases). The ends were cut back, 3 bases at V and 8 bases at J, with 13 bases in the middle. Germline V gene data show CDR1 as LNHDA and CDR2 as SQIVND (reference sequence). The CDR3 has 13 residues. As DNA, the CDR3 is TGTGCCAGTAGTATGATAAACAGGGAAGGCTACACCTTC. It is translated as CASSMINREGYTF.

By proportion, this clone is medium-sized (0.01 to 0.1%). The chain carries TRBV7-6 and TRBJ2-7; no reliable D call. Germline V gene data show CDR1 as SGHVS and CDR2 as FNYEAQ. The CDR3 loop spans 15 amino acids. V shed 5 bases and J shed 3 bases, with 17 bases lying between them. The CDR3 DNA reads TGTGCCAGCAGCCCCCACTTTTCGCGCCACTACGAGCAGTACTTC. Translating it yields CASSPHFSRHYEQYF.

This clone was detected once. The chain couples TRBV14 to TRBJ2-2; 10 bases are shared with TRBD2. The CDR3 spans 18 residues. Germline values: CDR1 SGHDN, CDR2 FVKESK. J lost 1 base, V lost 0 bases, and 5 bases had no gene match. CDR3 sequence (DNA): TGTGCCAGCAGCCAAGATCTTCCTAGCGGGAGGAACACCGGGGAGCTGTTTTTT. It translates to CASSQDLPSGRNTGELFF.

The rearrangement links TRBV6-8 to TRBJ2-7, with 14 bases lining up with TRBD2. J gave up 4 bases and V 5 bases, and 4 bases lay outside the gene matches. Germline CDR1 and CDR2: MNHGY and SAAAGT. This CDR3 is 15 amino acids long. This chain's CDR3 is CASSEGLAGVYEQYF. DNA for the CDR3: TGTGCCAGCAGTGAGGGACTAGCGGGAGTTTACGAGCAGTACTTC.

The rearrangement joins TRBV6-8 to TRBJ1-6; tentative D call: TRBD1 (6 bases). V lost 2 bases and J lost 6, with 11 bases in between. Germline CDR1 MNHGY, CDR2 SAAAGT. CDR3 length: 15 residues. For the CDR3, the DNA is TGTGCCAGCAGTTACACGACAGGCAGTAATTCACCCCTCCACTTT. Its protein product is CASSYTTGSNSPLHF.

The rearrangement uses TRBV9 and TRBJ2-5; 10 nucleotides line up with TRBD1. This CDR3 is built from 15 residues. With 0 bases clipped from V and 5 bases from J, the junction kept 4 bases outside the gene matches. Germline CDR1 SGDLS, CDR2 YYNGEE. The CDR3 DNA reads TGTGCCAGCAGCGTAGGGGACAGGGGAAGGGAGACCCAGTACTTC. Amino acids: CASSVGDRGRETQYF.

This clone was seen only a few times. This chain uses TRBV11-3 with TRBJ2-2; D unresolved. The CDR3 sequence is 15 residues long. Germline V gives CDR1 SGHNT, CDR2 YENEEA. Deletions cut 1 base from V and 1 base from J, with 7 bases between. This chain's CDR3 is CASSLVARNTGELFF. Here the CDR3 DNA reads TGTGCCAGCAGCTTAGTAGCAAGGAACACCGGGGAGCTGTTTTTT. Combining the CDR3 with reference TRBV11-3 and TRBJ2-2 gives the whole variable domain EAGVVQSPRYKIIEKKQPVAFWCNPISGHNTLYWYLQNLGQGPELLIRYENEEAVDDSQLPKDRFSAERLKGVDSTLKIQPAELGDSAVYLCASSLVARNTGELFFGEGSRLTVL.

In this sample, this clone turned up a few times. V gene TRBV11-3 combines with J gene TRBJ2-5; D not certain. Germline-derived CDR1 and CDR2 are SGHNT and YENEEA. The CDR3 is 14 amino acids. V lost 1 base and J lost 5, with 11 bases in between. The CDR3 reads CASSLGGIQETQYF. The CDR3 DNA reads TGTGCCAGCAGCTTAGGTGGTATCCAGGAGACCCAGTACTTC.

This clone is labeled as large (0.1 to 1%). The chain carries TRBV6-8 and TRBJ2-3, with TRBD1 as a possible D gene (5 bases). The CDR3 contains 15 residues. From germline, CDR1 is MNHGY and CDR2 SAAAGT. V dropped 2 bases and J dropped 1 base, with 10 bases sitting between them. The CDR3 sequence is CASSYRGHGTDTQYF. In DNA, the CDR3 is TGTGCCAGCAGTTACCGAGGACATGGCACAGATACGCAGTATTTT.

This clone was recorded a few times. The chain is built from TRBV12-5 and TRBJ1-3; TRBD1 is a possible D gene (5 bases). CDR1 LGHNT and CDR2 FRNRAP come from the germline V gene. Trimming removed 6 bases at V and 0 bases at J, with 12 bases between. The CDR3 is made up of 15 amino acids. Here the CDR3 reads CASGLGGFSGNTIYF. CDR3 bases: TGTGCTAGTGGACTTGGGGGGTTCTCTGGAAACACCATATATTTT.